The rows below give T cell receptor beta chains drawn from one sample of a study of blood T cell repertoires in COVID-19. Assay used: immunoSEQ multiplex PCR; TCRdb lists only in-frame clones, some missing. The data show about 88,000 clones, around nine tenths seen once. Sequencing was performed on peripheral blood. All receptors derive from a woman older than 75 with acute or convalescent COVID-19. CDR3s include the opening cysteine and the closing phenylalanine or tryptophan. D genes are given only for firm matches. Clone size is not always given. Where it is, it says once, few, many or a class for expanded clones.

TGTGCCAGCAGTACCAGGGGGACGTACGAGCAGTACTTC | CASSTRGTYEQYF | TRBV6-5 | TRBD1 | - | TRBJ2-7
TGTGCCAGCAGCCTACTAGCGGCCAACCTCCCAGATACGCAGTATTTT | CASSLLAANLPDTQYF | TRBV9 | TRBD2 | - | TRBJ2-3
TGCGCCAGCAGCTCGGACCCGGGACTAGTAGGCGAGCAGTACTTC | CASSSDPGLVGEQYF | TRBV5-1 | TRBD2 | - | TRBJ2-7
TGTGCCAGCAGCTTAGTAGGGGGTGTACCTTATCAGTTCCAGCATTTT | CASSLVGGVPYQFQHF | TRBV7-2 | - | - | TRBJ1-5
TGTGCCATCCGGACAGACCTCTATAATTCACCCCTCCACTTT | CAIRTDLYNSPLHF | TRBV6-5 | - | - | TRBJ1-6
TGCGCCAGCAGCCAAGTAAGGCAGGGGGACTCACCCCTCCACTTT | CASSQVRQGDSPLHF | TRBV4-3 | TRBD1 | few | TRBJ1-6
TGTGCCAGCTCTTCAGGGAACTACGAGCAGTACTTC | CASSSGNYEQYF | TRBV6-5 | - | - | TRBJ2-7
TGTGCCAGCAGTTACGGGGTACTAGTCTTCACAGATACGCAGTATTTT | CASSYGVLVFTDTQYF | TRBV6-2/TRBV6-3 | - | - | TRBJ2-3
TGCGCCAGCAGCCCCCGCAAGAGGACTCTATACAATGAGCAGTTCTTC | CASSPRKRTLYNEQFF | TRBV5-1 | - | - | TRBJ2-1
TGTGCCAGCAGCTTAGACTGGTACTCCTACGAGCAGTACTTC | CASSLDWYSYEQYF | TRBV7-2 | - | - | TRBJ2-7
TGCGCCAGCAGCTTGGGGACAAAAGAGACCCAGTACTTC | CASSLGTKETQYF | TRBV5-1 | - | - | TRBJ2-5
TGTGCAAGGATAATTCCGGGACTAGCGGCCTACGAGCAGTACTTC | CARIIPGLAAYEQYF | TRBV12-2 | - | - | TRBJ2-7
TGTGCCAGCAGTTTGTGGGGCACCTTGAACACTGAAGCTTTCTTT | CASSLWGTLNTEAFF | TRBV5-4 | - | - | TRBJ1-1
TGTGCCTGGAGGCAACCCTGGGGAGAGGACACTGAAGCTTTCTTT | CAWRQPWGEDTEAFF | TRBV30 | - | - | TRBJ1-1
TGTGCCAGCAGTCCCCGGGGGGAGATTGGAAACACCATATATTTT | CASSPRGEIGNTIYF | TRBV28 | - | - | TRBJ1-3
TGTGCCAGCAGTGACCGACCCGGGGGGCGAGCTTTCTTT | CASSDRPGGRAFF | TRBV6-4 | - | - | TRBJ1-1
TGTGCCAGGATAAACAGGGGTCCCAACTATGGCTACACCTTC | CARINRGPNYGYTF | TRBV6-5 | TRBD1 | - | TRBJ1-2
TGTGCCAGTAGCCCGGGGACAGGGTACGGCTACACCTTC | CASSPGTGYGYTF | TRBV19 | TRBD1 | - | TRBJ1-2
TGTGCCAGCAGTCGTCCGTCCCCCCGGACAGGGCGCACAGATACGCAGTATTTT | CASSRPSPRTGRTDTQYF | TRBV28 | TRBD1 | once | TRBJ2-3
TGTGCCAGCAGCGCCCAGACAGGAACGCTTATCTATGGCTACACCTTC | CASSAQTGTLIYGYTF | TRBV9 | - | - | TRBJ1-2
TGTGCCAGCAGCTTAGCACTAGCGGGAGGCGCATCCGGGGAGCTGTTTTTT | CASSLALAGGASGELFF | TRBV7-8 | TRBD2 | - | TRBJ2-2
TGTGCCAGCTCACCATCCCGTGAGACCCAGTACTTC | CASSPSRETQYF | TRBV18 | - | - | TRBJ2-5
TGTGCCAGCAGCTTAGGGGCAGCTGAAGCTTTCTTT | CASSLGAAEAFF | TRBV7-2 | - | - | TRBJ1-1
TGTGCCAGCAGTTTGGAAGGACTGACCTATGGCTACACCTTC | CASSLEGLTYGYTF | TRBV27 | - | - | TRBJ1-2
TGCGCCAGCAGCTCTCTCAGGGGCGGTGAGACTGAAGCTTTCTTT | CASSSLRGGETEAFF | TRBV5-1 | - | - | TRBJ1-1
TGTGCCAGCAGCCAGTGGGCAGCCGTCAACTATGGCTACACCTTC | CASSQWAAVNYGYTF | TRBV3-1/TRBV3-2 | - | - | TRBJ1-2
TGTGCCAGCGGGGCTAGCGGGATCAATGAGCAGTTCTTC | CASGASGINEQFF | TRBV28 | TRBD2 | - | TRBJ2-1
TGTGCCAGCAGCTTACAGGTGACTTCACCCCTCCACTTT | CASSLQVTSPLHF | TRBV7-2 | - | - | TRBJ1-6
TGTGCCAGCAGCACCCAGGGGGCGTCTAATTCACCCCTCCACTTT | CASSTQGASNSPLHF | TRBV11-1 | TRBD1 | - | TRBJ1-6
TGTGCCAGCAGCTTAGAGCAGGGGGCCACTGAAGCTTTCTTT | CASSLEQGATEAFF | TRBV7-3 | TRBD1 | - | TRBJ1-1
TGTGCCAGCAGCACGACAGGGGGCTTCTATGGCTACACCTTC | CASSTTGGFYGYTF | TRBV7-2 | TRBD1 | - | TRBJ1-2
TGCGGCTCCGAGGAGGGACCCGAAGCTTTCTTT | CGSEEGPEAFF | TRBV29-1 | - | - | TRBJ1-1
TGTGCCAGCTCACCGAGGCAGGGACCCCAGGGGGCTGAAGCTTTCTTT | CASSPRQGPQGAEAFF | TRBV18 | TRBD1 | - | TRBJ1-1
TGTGCCAGCAGTTACTCGAGGTCAGGACATAATGGCTACACCTTC | CASSYSRSGHNGYTF | TRBV6-5 | - | few | TRBJ1-2
TGCAGCGTTGCGTCAGACACTAACTATGGCTACACCTTC | CSVASDTNYGYTF | TRBV29-1 | - | - | TRBJ1-2
TGTGCCAGCACCTATGGGACAGTAGAGAATTCACCCCTCCACTTT | CASTYGTVENSPLHF | TRBV6-6 | TRBD1 | - | TRBJ1-6
TGTGCCAGCTCAAACGGGGGGGCGCGGTATGACACTGAAGCTTTCTTT | CASSNGGARYDTEAFF | TRBV18 | - | - | TRBJ1-1
TGTGCTAGTGGTTTGGATAGCGGGGGGTTTCCCTACAATGAGCAGTTCTTC | CASGLDSGGFPYNEQFF | TRBV12-5 | TRBD2 | - | TRBJ2-1
TGTGCCAGCAGCGTAGAAGTCAGGATGAACACTGAAGCTTTCTTT | CASSVEVRMNTEAFF | TRBV9 | - | - | TRBJ1-1
TGTGCCAGCAGCCCCGGGACAGGGACCAATGAGCAGTTCTTC | CASSPGTGTNEQFF | TRBV6-2/TRBV6-3 | TRBD1 | - | TRBJ2-1
TGTGCCAGCTCACCACGTTCTTCGGAGGTCGCTACCTATGGCTACACCTTC | CASSPRSSEVATYGYTF | TRBV18 | - | few | TRBJ1-2
TGTGCCAGCTCCCGATCTCCCAGGGTCATAGGGAACACTGAAGCTTTCTTT | CASSRSPRVIGNTEAFF | TRBV18 | - | - | TRBJ1-1
TGTGCCACCAGTGAGTCTCCAGAGGATGAGCAGTTCTTC | CATSESPEDEQFF | TRBV24-1 | - | few | TRBJ2-1
TGTGCCAGCAGTGAAAACAGGGGAGGCAATCAGCCCCAGCATTTT | CASSENRGGNQPQHF | TRBV28 | TRBD1 | - | TRBJ1-5
TGTGCCAGCAGTCCTTATATGAACACTGAAGCTTTCTTT | CASSPYMNTEAFF | TRBV7-9 | - | - | TRBJ1-1
TGTGCCAGCAGTTGGGACAGCACAAATCAGAACACTGAAGCTTTCTTT | CASSWDSTNQNTEAFF | TRBV2 | TRBD1 | - | TRBJ1-1
TGTGCCAGAAGCTCTCTATGGACTAGCGGGAGGTCCTACGAGCAGTACTTC | CARSSLWTSGRSYEQYF | TRBV5-3 | TRBD2 | - | TRBJ2-7
TGTGCCAGCAGCATGAGCGGGGGGGTATTCGAGACCCAGTACTTC | CASSMSGGVFETQYF | TRBV11-2 | TRBD2 | - | TRBJ2-5
TGCGCCAGCAGCCCCGGGAGGAGCTCCTACAATGAGCAGTTCTTC | CASSPGRSSYNEQFF | TRBV5-1 | TRBD2 | once | TRBJ2-1
TGTGCCTGGAGGGGACAGGCGGCTGGAAACACCATATATTTT | CAWRGQAAGNTIYF | TRBV30 | TRBD1 | - | TRBJ1-3
TGTGCCAGCAGGTTGGGACAGTATAATTCACCCCTCCACTTT | CASRLGQYNSPLHF | TRBV11-2 | TRBD1 | - | TRBJ1-6
TGCGCCAGCAGCTTGTTAATAGGAGGTGATACTGAAGCTTTCTTT | CASSLLIGGDTEAFF | TRBV5-1 | - | once | TRBJ1-1
TGCGCCAGCAGCTTGGGGACAGGGAGCCTTTATGAGCAGTTCTTC | CASSLGTGSLYEQFF | TRBV5-1 | TRBD1 | - | TRBJ2-1
TGTGCCAGCAGCCAAAGGTTAACAGGGGATAGCAATCAGCCCCAGCATTTT | CASSQRLTGDSNQPQHF | TRBV14 | TRBD1 | - | TRBJ1-5
TGTGCCAGCAGTTTTACTAGTTTTCTGTTCTTC | CASSFTSFLFF | TRBV12-3/TRBV12-4 | - | - | TRBJ2-1
TGTGCCAGCAGTTACGGAGGACAGGTCTACGAGCAGTACTTC | CASSYGGQVYEQYF | TRBV6-2/TRBV6-3 | TRBD1 | - | TRBJ2-7
TGCGCCAGCAGTGAGGGGGGAGGCATGGTCGAGCAGTACTTC | CASSEGGGMVEQYF | TRBV10-1 | - | - | TRBJ2-7
TGTGCCAGCAGTTACTTCCAGGGGGAGAACACTGAAGCTTTCTTT | CASSYFQGENTEAFF | TRBV6-5 | TRBD1 | - | TRBJ1-1
TGTGCCAGCAGCTTTGGACAGTCCTACAATGAGCAGTTCTTC | CASSFGQSYNEQFF | TRBV13 | - | - | TRBJ2-1
TGTGCCAGCAGTTTTGCCCTTCGGCGGGCAGGCAATCAGCCCCAGCATTTT | CASSFALRRAGNQPQHF | TRBV28 | - | - | TRBJ1-5